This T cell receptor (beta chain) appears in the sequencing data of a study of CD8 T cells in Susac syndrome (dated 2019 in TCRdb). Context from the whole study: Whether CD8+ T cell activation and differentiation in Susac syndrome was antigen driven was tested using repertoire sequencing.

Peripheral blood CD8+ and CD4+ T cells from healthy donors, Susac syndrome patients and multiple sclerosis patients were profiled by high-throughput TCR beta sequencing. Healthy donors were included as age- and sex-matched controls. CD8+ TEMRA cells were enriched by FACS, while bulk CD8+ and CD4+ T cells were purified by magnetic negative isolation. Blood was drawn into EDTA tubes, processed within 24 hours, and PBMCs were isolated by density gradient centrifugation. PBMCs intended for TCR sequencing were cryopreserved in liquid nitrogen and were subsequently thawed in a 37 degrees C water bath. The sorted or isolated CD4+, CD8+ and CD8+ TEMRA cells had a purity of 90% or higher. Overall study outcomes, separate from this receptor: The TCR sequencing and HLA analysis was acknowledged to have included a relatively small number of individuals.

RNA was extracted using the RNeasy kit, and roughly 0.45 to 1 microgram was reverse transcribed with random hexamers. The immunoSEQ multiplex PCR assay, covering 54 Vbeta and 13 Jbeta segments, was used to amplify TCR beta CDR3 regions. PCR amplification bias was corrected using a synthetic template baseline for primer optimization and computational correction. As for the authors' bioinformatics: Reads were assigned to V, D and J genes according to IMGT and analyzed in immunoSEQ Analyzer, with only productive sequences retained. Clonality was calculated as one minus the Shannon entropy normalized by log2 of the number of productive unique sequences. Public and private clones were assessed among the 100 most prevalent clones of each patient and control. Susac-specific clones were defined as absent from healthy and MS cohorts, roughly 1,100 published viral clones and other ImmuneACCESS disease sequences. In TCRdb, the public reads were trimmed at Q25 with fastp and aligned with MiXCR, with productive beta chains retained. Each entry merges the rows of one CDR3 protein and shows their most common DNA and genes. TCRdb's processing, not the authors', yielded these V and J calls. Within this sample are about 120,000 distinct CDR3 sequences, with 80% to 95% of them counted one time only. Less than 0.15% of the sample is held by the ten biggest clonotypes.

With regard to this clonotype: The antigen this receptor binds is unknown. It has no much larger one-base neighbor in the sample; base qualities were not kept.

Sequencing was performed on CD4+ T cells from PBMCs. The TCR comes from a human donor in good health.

Here the CDR3 is given as CASSFDRGTLNEQFF. The sequenced DNA is TGTGCCAGCAGCTTCGACAGGGGTACTCTAAATGAGCAGTTCTTC. The sequence is built from TRBV7-2 and TRBJ2-1; 8 central nucleotides agree with TRBD1. CDR1 is given as SGHTA and CDR2 as FQGNSA, both from the germline V gene. For this chain, trimming is 3 bases at the V end and 7 bases at the J end, and the number of junction bases without a gene match is 8. The CDR3, cysteine through phenylalanine, is 15 amino acids long. Solely the CDR3 DNA is kept, with 45 bases framed from the first base.